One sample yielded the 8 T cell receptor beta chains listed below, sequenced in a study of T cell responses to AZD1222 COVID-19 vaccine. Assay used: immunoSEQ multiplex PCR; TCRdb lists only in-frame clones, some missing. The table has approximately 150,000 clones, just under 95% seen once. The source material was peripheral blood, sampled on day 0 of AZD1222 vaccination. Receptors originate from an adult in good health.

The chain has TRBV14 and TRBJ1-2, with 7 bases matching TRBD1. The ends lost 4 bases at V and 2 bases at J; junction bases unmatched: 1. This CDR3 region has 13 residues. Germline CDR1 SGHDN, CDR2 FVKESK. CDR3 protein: CASSRDRNYGYTF. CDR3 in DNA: TGTGCCAGCAGCCGGGACAGAAACTATGGCTACACCTTC.

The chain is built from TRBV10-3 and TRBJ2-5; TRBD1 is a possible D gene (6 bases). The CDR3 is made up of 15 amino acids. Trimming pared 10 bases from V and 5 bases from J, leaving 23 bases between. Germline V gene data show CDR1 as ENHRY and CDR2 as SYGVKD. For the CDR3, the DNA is TGTGCCACCCTCCGCTTGGGGGACACGGGCGAGACCCAGTACTTC. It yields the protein CATLRLGDTGETQYF.

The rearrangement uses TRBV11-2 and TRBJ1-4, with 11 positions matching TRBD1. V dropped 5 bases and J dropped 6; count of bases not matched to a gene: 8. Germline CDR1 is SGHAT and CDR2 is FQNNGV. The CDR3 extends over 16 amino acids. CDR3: CASSPGRGQGDEKLFF. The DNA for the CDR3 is TGTGCCAGCAGCCCCGGGCGGGGACAGGGGGATGAAAAACTGTTTTTT. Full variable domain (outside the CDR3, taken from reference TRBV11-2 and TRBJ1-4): EAGVAQSPRYKIIEKRQSVAFWCNPISGHATLYWYQQILGQGPKLLIQFQNNGVVDDSQLPKDRFSAERLKGVDSTLKIQPAKLEDSAVYLCASSPGRGQGDEKLFFGSGTQLSVL.

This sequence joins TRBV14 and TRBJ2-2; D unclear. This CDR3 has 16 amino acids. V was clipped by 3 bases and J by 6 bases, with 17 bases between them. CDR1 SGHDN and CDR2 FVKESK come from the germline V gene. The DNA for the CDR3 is TGTGCCAGCAGCCACCCCGAGGCTTTATGGGCCGGGGAGCTGTTTTTT. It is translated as CASSHPEALWAGELFF.

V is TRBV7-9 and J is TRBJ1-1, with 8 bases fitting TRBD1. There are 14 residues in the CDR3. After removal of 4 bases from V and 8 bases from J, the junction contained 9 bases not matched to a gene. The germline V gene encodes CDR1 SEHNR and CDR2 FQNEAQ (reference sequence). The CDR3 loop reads CASSWAQGAREAFF. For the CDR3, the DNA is TGTGCCAGCAGCTGGGCTCAGGGGGCGCGAGAAGCTTTCTTT.

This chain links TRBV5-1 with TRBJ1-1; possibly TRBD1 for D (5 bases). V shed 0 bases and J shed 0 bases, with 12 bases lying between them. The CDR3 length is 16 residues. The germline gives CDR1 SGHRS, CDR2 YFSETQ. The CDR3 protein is CASSLGTQGLNTEAFF. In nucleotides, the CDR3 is TGCGCCAGCAGCTTGGGAACCCAGGGTTTGAACACTGAAGCTTTCTTT.

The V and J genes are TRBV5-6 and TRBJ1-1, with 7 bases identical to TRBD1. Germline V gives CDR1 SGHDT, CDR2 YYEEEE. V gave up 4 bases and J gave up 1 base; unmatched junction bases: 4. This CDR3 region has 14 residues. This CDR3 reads CASSGEGANTEAFF. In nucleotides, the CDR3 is TGTGCCAGCAGCGGTGAGGGGGCGAACACTGAAGCTTTCTTT.

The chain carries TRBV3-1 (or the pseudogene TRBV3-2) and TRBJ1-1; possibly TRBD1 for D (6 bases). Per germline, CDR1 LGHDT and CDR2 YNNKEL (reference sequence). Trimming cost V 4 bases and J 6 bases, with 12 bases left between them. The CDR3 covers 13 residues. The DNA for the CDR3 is TGTGCCAGCAGCCCATACAGGGACGCTGAAGCTTTCTTT. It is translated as CASSPYRDAEAFF.